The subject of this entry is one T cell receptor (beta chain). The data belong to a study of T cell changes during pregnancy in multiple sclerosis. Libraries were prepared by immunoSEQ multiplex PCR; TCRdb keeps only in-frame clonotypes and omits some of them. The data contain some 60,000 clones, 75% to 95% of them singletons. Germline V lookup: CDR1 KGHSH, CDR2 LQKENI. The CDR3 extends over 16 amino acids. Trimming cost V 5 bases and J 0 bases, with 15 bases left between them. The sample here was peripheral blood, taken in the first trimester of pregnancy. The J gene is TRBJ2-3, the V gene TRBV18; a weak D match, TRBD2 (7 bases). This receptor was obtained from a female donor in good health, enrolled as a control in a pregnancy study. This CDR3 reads CASSSRRGGSTDTQYF. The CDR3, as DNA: TGTGCCAGCTCATCGCGTAGGGGGGGTAGCACAGATACGCAGTATTTT.